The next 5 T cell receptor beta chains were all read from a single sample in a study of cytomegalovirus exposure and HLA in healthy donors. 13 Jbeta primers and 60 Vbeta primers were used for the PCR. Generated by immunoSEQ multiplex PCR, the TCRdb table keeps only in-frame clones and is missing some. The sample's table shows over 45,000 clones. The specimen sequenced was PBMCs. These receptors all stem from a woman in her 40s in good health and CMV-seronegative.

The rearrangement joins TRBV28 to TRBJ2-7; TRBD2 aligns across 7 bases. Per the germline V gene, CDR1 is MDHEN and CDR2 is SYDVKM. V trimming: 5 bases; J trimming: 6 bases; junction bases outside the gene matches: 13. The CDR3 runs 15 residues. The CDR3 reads CASSLPGGGKFEQYF. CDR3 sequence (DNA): TGTGCCAGCAGTCTCCCCGGCGGGGGTAAGTTCGAGCAGTACTTC.

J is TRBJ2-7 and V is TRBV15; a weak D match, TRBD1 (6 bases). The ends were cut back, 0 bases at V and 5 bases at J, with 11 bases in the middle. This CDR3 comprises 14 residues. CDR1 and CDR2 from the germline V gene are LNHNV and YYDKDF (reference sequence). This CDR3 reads CATSREAAGDEQYF. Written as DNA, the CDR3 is TGTGCCACCAGCAGAGAAGCGGCAGGGGACGAGCAGTACTTC.

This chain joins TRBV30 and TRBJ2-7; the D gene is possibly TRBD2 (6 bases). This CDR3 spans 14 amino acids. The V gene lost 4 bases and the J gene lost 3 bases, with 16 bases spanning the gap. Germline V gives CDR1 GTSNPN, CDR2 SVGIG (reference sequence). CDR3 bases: TGTGCCTGGAACTTCCTGGGACTTCACTACGAGCAGTACTTC. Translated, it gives CAWNFLGLHYEQYF. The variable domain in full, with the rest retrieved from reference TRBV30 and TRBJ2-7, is SQTIHQWPATLVQPVGSPLSLECTVEGTSNPNLYWYRQAAGRGLQLLFYSVGIGQISSEVPQNLSASRPQDRQFILSSKKLLLSDSGFYLCAWNFLGLHYEQYFGPGTRLTVT.

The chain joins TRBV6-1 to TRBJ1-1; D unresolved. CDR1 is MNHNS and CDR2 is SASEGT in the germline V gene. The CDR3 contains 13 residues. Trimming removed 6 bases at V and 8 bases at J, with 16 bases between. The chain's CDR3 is CASSTSEDREAFF. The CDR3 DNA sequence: TGTGCCAGCAGCACATCAGAGGATAGGGAAGCTTTCTTT.

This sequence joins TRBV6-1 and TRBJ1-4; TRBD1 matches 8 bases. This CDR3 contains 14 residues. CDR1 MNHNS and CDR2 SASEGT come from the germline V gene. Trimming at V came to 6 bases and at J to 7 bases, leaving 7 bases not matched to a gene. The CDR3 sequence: CASSQTGEAEKLFF. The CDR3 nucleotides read TGTGCCAGCAGCCAGACAGGGGAGGCTGAAAAACTGTTTTTT.